This T cell receptor beta chain comes out of a study of Graves' ophthalmopathy and Graves' hyperthyroidism. General study results and limits: Sensitivity of 85% to 90% and specificity of roughly 80% were achieved when a 13-signature model separated ophthalmopathy from stable hyperthyroidism.

CDR3 size: 15 residues. Germline CDR1 and CDR2: MGHDK and SYGVNS. Trimming cost V 8 bases and J 3 bases, with 16 bases left between them. Establishment of the diagnosis relied upon clinical symptoms, serum thyroxine, TRAb, thyroid ultrasound and orbital computed tomography. A volume of 9.5 to 10 ml of fresh peripheral blood supplied the PBMCs. RNA transcripts were the template, and TCR beta CDR3 regions were amplified from them. An initial RT-PCR round employing HTBI primers preceded a second-round multiplex PCR. TCRdb ran MiXCR on the multiplex PCR reads and lists one entry per CDR3 protein. Among about 700,000 distinct CDR3 sequences listed, over 40% were seen once. Details on this clonotype: The target antigen is unknown.

The J gene is TRBJ1-4, the V gene TRBV25-1; TRBD1 might be the D (5 bases). This sequence originates from an adult man with Graves' ophthalmopathy. Sample: peripheral blood. Here the CDR3 reads CASSPQRQPNEKLFF. The CDR3 nucleotides read TGTGCCAGCTCACCCCAACGACAGCCTAATGAAAAACTGTTTTTT.